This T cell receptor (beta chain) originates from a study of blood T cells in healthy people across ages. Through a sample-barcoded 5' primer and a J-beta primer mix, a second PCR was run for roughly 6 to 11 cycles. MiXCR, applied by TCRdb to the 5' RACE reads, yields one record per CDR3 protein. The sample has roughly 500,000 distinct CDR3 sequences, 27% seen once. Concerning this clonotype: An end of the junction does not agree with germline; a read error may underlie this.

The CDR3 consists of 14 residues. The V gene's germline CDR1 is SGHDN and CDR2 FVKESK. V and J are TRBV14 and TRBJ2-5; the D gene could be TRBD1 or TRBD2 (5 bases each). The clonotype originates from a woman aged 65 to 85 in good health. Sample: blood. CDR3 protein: CASSRDHRRETQHF. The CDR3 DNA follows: TGTGCCAGCAGCCGGGACCATCGGCGAGAGACCCAGCACTTC.